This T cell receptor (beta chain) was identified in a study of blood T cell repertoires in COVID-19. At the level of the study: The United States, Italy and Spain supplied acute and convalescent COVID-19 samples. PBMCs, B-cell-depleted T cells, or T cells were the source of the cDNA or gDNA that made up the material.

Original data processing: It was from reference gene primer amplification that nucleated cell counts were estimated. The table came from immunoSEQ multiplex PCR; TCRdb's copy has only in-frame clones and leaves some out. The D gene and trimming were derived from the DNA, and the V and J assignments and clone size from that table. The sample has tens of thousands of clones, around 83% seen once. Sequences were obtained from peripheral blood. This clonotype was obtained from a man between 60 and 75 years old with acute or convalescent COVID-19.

The CDR3 DNA follows: TGTGCCAGCAGCGTAGCTACGTCGGTTCACCACACAGATACGCAGTATTTT. Translated: CASSVATSVHHTDTQYF. This chain uses TRBV9 with TRBJ2-3; D remains ambiguous. The V end lost 0 bases, the J end lost 2 bases, and 16 bases lay between the germline ends. Germline V gene sequence: CDR1 SGDLS, CDR2 YYNGEE. This CDR3 is 17 amino acids long.